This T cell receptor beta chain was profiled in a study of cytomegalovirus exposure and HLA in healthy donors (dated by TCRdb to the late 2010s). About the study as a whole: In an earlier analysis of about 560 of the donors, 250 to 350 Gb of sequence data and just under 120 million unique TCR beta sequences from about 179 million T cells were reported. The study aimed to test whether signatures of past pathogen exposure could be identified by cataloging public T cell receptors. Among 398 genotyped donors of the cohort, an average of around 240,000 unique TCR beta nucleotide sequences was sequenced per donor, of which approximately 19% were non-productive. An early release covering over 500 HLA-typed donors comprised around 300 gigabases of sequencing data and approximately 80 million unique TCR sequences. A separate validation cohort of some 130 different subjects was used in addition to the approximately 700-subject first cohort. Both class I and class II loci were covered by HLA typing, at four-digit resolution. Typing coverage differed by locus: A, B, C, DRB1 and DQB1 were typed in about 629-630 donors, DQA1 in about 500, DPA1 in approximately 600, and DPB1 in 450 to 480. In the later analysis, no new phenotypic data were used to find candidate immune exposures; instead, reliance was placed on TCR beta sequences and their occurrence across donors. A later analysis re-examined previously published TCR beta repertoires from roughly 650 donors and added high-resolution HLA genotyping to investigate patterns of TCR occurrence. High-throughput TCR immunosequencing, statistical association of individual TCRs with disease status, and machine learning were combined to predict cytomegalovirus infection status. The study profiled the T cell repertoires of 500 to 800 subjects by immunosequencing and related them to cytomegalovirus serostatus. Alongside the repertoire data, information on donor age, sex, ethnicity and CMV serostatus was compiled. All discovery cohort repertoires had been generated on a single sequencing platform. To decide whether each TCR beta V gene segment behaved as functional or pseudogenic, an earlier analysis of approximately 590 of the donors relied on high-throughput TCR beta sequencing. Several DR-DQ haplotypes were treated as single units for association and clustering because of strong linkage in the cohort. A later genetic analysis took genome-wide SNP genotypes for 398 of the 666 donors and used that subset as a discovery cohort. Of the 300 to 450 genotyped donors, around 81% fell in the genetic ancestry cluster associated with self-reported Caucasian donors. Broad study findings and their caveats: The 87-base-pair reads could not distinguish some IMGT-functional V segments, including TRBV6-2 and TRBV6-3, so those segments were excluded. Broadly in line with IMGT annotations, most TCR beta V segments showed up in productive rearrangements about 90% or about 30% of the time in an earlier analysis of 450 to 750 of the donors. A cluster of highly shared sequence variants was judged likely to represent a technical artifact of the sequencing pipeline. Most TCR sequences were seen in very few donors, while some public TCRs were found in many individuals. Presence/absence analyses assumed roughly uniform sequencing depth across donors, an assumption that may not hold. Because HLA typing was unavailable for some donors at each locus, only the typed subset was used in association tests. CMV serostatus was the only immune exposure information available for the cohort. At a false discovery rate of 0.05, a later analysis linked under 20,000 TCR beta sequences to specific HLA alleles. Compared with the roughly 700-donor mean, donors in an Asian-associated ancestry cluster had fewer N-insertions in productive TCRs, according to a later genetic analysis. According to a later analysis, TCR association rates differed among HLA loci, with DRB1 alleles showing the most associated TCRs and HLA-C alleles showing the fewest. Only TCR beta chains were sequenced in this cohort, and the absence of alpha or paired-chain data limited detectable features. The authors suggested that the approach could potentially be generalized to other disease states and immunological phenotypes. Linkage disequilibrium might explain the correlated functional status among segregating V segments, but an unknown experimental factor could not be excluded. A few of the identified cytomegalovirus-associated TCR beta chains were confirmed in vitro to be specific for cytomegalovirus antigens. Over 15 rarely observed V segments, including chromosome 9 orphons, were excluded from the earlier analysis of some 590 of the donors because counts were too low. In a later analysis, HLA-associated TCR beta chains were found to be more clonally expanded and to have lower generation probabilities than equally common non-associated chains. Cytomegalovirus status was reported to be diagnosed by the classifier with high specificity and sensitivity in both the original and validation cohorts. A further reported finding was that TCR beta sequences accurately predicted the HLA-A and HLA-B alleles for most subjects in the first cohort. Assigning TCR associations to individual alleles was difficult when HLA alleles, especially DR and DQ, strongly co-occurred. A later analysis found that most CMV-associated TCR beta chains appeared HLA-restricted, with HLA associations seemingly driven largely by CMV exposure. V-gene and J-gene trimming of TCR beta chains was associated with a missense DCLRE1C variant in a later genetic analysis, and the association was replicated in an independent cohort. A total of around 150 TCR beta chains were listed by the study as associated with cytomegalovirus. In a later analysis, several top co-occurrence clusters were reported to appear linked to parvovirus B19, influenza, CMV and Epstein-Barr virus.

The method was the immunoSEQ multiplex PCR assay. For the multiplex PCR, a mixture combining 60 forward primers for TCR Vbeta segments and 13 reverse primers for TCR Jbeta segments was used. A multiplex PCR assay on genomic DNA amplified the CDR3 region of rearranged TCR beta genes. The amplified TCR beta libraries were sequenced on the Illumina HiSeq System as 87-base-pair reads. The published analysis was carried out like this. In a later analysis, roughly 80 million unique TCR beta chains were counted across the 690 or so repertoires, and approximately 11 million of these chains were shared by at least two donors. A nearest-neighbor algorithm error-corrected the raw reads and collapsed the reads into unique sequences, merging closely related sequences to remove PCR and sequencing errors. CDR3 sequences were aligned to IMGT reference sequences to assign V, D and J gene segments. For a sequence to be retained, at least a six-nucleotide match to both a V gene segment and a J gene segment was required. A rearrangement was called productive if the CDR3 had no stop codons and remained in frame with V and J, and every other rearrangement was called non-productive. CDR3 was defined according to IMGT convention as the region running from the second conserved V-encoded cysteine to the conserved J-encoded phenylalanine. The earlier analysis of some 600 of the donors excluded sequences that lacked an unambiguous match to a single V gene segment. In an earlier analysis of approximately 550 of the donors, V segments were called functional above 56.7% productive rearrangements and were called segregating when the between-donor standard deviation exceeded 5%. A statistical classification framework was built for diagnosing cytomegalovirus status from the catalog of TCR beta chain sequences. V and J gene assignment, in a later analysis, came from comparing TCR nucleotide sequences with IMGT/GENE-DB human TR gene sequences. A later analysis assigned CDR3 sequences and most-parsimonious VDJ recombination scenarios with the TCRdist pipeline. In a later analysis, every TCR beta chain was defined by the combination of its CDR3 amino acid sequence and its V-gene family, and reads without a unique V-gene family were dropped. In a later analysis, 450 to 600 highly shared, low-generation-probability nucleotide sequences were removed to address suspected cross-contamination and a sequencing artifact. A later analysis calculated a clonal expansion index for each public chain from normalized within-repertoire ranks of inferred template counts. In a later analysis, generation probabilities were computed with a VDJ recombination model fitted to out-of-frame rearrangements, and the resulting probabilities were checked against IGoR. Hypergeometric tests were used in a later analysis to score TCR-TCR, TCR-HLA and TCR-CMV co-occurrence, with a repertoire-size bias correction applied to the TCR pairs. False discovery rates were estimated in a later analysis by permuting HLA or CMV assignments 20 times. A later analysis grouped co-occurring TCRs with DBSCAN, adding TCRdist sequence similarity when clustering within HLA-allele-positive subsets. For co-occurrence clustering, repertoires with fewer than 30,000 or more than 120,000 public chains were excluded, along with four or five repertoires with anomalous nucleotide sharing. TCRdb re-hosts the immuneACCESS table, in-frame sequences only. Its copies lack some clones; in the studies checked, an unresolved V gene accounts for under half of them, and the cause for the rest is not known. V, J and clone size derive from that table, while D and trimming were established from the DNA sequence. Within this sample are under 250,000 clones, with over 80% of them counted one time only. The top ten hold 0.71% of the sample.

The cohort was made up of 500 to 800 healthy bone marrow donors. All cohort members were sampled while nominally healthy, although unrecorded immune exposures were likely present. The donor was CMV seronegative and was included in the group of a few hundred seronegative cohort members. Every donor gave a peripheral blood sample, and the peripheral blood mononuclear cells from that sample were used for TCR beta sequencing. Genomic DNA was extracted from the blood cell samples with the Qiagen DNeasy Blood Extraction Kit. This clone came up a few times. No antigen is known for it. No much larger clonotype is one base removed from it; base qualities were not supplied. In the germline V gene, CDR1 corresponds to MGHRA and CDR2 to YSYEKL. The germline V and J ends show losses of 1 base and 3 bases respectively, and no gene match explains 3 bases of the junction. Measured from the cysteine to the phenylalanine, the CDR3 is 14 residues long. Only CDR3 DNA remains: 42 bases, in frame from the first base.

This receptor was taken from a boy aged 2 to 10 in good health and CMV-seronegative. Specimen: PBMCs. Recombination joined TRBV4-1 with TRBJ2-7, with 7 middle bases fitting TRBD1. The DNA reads TGCGCCAGCAGCCAAGGGACAGGAAACTACGAGCAGTACTTC. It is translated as CASSQGTGNYEQYF.